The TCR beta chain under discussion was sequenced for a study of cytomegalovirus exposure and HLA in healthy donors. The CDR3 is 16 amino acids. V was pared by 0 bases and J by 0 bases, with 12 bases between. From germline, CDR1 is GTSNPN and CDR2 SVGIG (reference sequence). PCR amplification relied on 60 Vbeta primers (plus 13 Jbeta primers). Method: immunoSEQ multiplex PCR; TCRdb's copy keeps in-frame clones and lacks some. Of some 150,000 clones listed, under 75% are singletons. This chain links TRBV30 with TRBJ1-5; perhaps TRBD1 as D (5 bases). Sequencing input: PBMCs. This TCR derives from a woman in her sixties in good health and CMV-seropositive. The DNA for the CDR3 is TGTGCCTGGAGTGTACTGTCAGGGAATAGCAATCAGCCCCAGCATTTT. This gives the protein CAWSVLSGNSNQPQHF.